This TCR beta chain emerged from a study of T cells after posttransplantation cyclophosphamide. Some clones are missing from TCRdb's copy, which holds only in-frame ones; the method was immunoSEQ multiplex PCR. The sample includes tens of thousands of clones, roughly nine tenths of them seen just once. Regarding the study as a whole: After PTCy, TRB diversity resembled that of CNI/methotrexate controls. Blood and skin or GI T cell repertoires showed limited TRB overlap. Donor-recipient repertoire similarity was low at 1-2 months, rising over year one.

With respect to this clone: Its matching antigen is unknown.

From germline, CDR1 is SNHLY and CDR2 FYNNEI. The CDR3 has 15 amino acids. V dropped 6 bases and J dropped 6; count of bases not matched to a gene: 12. J is TRBJ1-2 and V is TRBV2, with 8 bases matching TRBD1. Sequenced input: PBMCs. This TCR was sampled from a woman in her forties or fifties in good health and a related stem cell transplant donor. CDR3 sequence reads: CASRAGTGYSDGYTF. The CDR3 DNA reads as TGTGCCAGCAGAGCGGGGACAGGTTATAGCGATGGCTACACCTTC.